These T cell receptor beta chains were read from a single sample in a study of blood T cell repertoires in COVID-19. Method: immunoSEQ multiplex PCR; TCRdb's copy keeps in-frame clones and lacks some. The repertoire has fewer than 200,000 clones, more than 70% of them found once; the top ten carry less than 4%. The material sequenced was PBMCs or T cells enriched from blood (not recorded which). These receptors were collected from a woman aged 50 to 65 in a cohort exposed to, infected with or recovered from COVID-19 (not recorded which). The conserved cysteine and the conserved F or W are not part of the CDR3 here. The D gene is left open where the match is weak.

V,D,J,CDR3
TRBV6-6,TRBD2,TRBJ2-1,ASSARLAANNEQF
TRBV7-2,TRBD1,TRBJ1-5,ASSSGTGGFNQPQH
TRBV30,.,TRBJ2-3,AWSAPWGEGRYEDTQY
TRBV28,.,TRBJ2-5,ASSIRQTETQY
TRBV5-4,.,TRBJ2-1,ASRRDFDEQF
TRBV5-6,TRBD2,TRBJ2-1,ASSLGGGGAFGNEQF
TRBV29-1,.,TRBJ2-7,SVEVSYEQY
TRBV15,TRBD2,TRBJ2-2,ATRGGYIGELF
TRBV29-1,TRBD2,TRBJ2-5,SGDASGVETQY
TRBV7-6,.,TRBJ2-7,ASSLGQGRPYEQY
TRBV11-2,.,TRBJ2-5,ASSPAGLGTQY
TRBV6-5,TRBD1,TRBJ2-5,ASRSHTGAQETQY
TRBV11-2,TRBD2,TRBJ2-3,ASSLGGGPDTQY
TRBV5-1,TRBD2,TRBJ2-2,ASSLEAGVDPGELF
TRBV13,.,TRBJ1-1,ATFKQALNTEAF
TRBV27,TRBD2,TRBJ2-1,ASSLTSGSGNEQF